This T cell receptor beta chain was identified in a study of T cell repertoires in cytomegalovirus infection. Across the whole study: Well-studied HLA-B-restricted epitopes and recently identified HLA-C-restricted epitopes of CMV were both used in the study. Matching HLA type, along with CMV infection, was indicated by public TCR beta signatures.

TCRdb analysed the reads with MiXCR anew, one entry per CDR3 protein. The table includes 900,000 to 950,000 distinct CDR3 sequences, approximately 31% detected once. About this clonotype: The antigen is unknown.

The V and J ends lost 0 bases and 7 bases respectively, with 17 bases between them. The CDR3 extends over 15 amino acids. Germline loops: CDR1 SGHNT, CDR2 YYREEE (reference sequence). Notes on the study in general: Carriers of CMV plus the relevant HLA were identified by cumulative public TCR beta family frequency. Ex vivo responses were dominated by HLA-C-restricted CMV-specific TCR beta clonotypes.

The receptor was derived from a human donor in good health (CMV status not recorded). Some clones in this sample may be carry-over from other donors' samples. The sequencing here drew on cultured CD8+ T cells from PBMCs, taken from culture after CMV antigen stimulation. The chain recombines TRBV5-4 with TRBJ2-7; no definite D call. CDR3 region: CASSLGSNRQGEQYF. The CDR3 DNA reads TGTGCCAGCAGCTTGGGATCGAATCGCCAAGGGGAGCAGTACTTC.